This T cell receptor (beta chain) emerged from a study of blood T cell repertoires in COVID-19. Overall study context: The samples span acute and convalescent COVID-19 from the United States, Italy and Spain. From T cells, B-cell-depleted T cells, or PBMCs came the material, which was cDNA or gDNA.

Authors' analysis steps: Reference gene primer amplification gave estimated nucleated cell counts. Method: immunoSEQ multiplex PCR; TCRdb's copy keeps in-frame clones and lacks some. The V and J calls and clone size come from that table; D and trimming were worked out from the DNA. In the table there are 200,000 to 250,000 clones, 84% of which are singletons. V lost 5 bases and J lost 4; bases outside the gene matches: 6. The CDR3 has 15 amino acids. Germline-derived CDR1 and CDR2 are MNHEY and SMNVEV (reference sequence). The clonotype comes from a woman of 80 years or more with active or convalescent COVID-19. The sample taken for sequencing was peripheral blood. The chain combines TRBV27 with TRBJ1-1, with TRBD1 identical over 11 bases. For the CDR3, the DNA is TGTGCCAGCAGTAGGACAGGGGGCATCGGCACTGAAGCTTTCTTT. It is translated as CASSRTGGIGTEAFF.